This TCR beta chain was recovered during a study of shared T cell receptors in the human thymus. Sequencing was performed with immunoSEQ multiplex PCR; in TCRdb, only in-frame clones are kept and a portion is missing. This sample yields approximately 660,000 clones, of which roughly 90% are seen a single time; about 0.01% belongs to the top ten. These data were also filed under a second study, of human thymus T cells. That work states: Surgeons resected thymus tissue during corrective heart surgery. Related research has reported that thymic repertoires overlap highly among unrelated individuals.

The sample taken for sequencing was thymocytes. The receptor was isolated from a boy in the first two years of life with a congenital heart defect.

The CDR3 protein is CASSTPTSGSTYEQYF. CDR3 coding DNA: TGTGCCAGCAGTACCCCGACTAGCGGGAGTACCTACGAGCAGTACTTC. The V gene is TRBV27, the J gene TRBJ2-7, with TRBD2 identical over 12 bases. This CDR3 is 16 amino acids long. The germline CDR1 and CDR2 sequences are MNHEY and SMNVEV (reference sequence). V was pared by 5 bases and J by 2 bases, with 7 bases of the junction left unmatched.